The sequence of this T cell receptor (beta chain) was determined in a study of blood T cells in healthy people across ages. At least ten counts were recorded for this clonotype. The CDR3 is made up of 17 amino acids. The V gene end was trimmed by 4 bases and the J gene end by 2 bases; junction bases not matched to a gene: 8. Germline V gene sequence: CDR1 KGHDR, CDR2 SFDVKD. Using a J-beta primer mix together with a sample-barcoded 5' primer, a second PCR was run for 7 to 11 cycles. MiXCR, applied by TCRdb to the 5' RACE reads, yields one record per CDR3 protein. The sample gives around 870,000 distinct CDR3 sequences, about 30% of which show up once; approximately 15% is in the top ten.

This sequence joins TRBV24-1 and TRBJ2-5; 11 bases fit TRBD1. The sequenced material came from blood. The source is a woman aged 80 or older in good health. CDR3 protein: CATSDWTGGIRQETQYF. The CDR3 bases are TGTGCCACCAGTGACTGGACAGGGGGCATTCGACAAGAGACCCAGTACTTC.